The subject of this entry is one T cell receptor beta chain. The antigen remains unidentified. This entry belongs to a study of T cell responses to AZD1222 COVID-19 vaccine. Study-level findings and limits: Nearly half of spike-specific TCRs reportedly go after variant regions that carry no mutations.

V trimming: 4 bases; J trimming: 2 bases; junction bases outside the gene matches: 2. Germline CDR1 SEHNR, CDR2 FQNEAQ (reference sequence). The CDR3 contains 15 residues. The protocol was immunoSEQ multiplex PCR, while the TCRdb copy is restricted to in-frame clones and leaves out a portion. The sample holds nearly 110,000 clones, about 85% seen once. The sequence was obtained from an adult who received the AZD1222 COVID-19 vaccine. The rearrangement links TRBV7-9 to TRBJ1-6; TRBD1 matches 7 bases. The starting material was peripheral blood, obtained 28 days after the second AZD1222 dose. CDR3 amino acids: CASSSDRAYNSPLHF. The CDR3 DNA is TGTGCCAGCAGCTCAGACAGGGCCTATAATTCACCCCTCCACTTT.